This T cell receptor (beta chain) was obtained from a study of T cell responses to AZD1222 COVID-19 vaccine. Study-wide results and caveats: The donor group comprised mostly white British people and more females; the analysis possibly underestimated clonal diversity.

The CDR3 is 15 residues long. V lost 5 bases and J 4 bases, leaving 14 bases between the germline ends. Germline loops: CDR1 SGHTA, CDR2 FQGNSA. Comments on this clone: Its antigen remains unidentified.

Repertoires were generated with immunoSEQ multiplex PCR, while TCRdb's copy carries only in-frame clones and drops some. This sample has 90,000 to 140,000 clones, with roughly 90% found just once. The chain couples TRBV7-2 to TRBJ2-2; the D gene could be TRBD1 or TRBD2 (5 bases each). This sequence originates from an adult in good health. The input for sequencing was peripheral blood, taken on day 0 of AZD1222 vaccination. CDR3 residues: CASSRSGAGTGELFF. DNA for the CDR3: TGTGCCAGCAGCCGTAGTGGGGCGGGCACCGGGGAGCTGTTTTTT.